This T cell receptor beta chain derives from a study of identical twins listed by TCRdb under 2016. For the study in its entirety: The study deep-sequenced TCR alpha and beta repertoires from monozygotic twins, unrelated adults of various ages and cord blood to test whether fetal clonotypes persist. Replicate twin experiments were performed at different times using different library preparation protocols to rule out contamination. What the work shows at the level of the full study, not this receptor alone: Zero-insertion analyses could be partly confounded by invariant T cells such as MAIT and iNKT, though diverse VJ usage argued against such confounding for most clonotypes. Because the same donors could not be followed over many years, the conclusions depended on cross-sectional statistical analysis. Fewer insertions were carried by abundant cord blood beta clonotypes; a weaker similar trend was observed in young adult naive repertoires, while no such trend was observed in memory repertoires. In beta out-of-frame sequences, excess twin sharing was weaker, because having fewer shared sequences lowered the signal-to-noise ratio. Compared with coincidental sharing between unrelated individuals, an excess of low generation-probability sequences was observed among out-of-frame TCR alpha sequences shared between twins. Recombination models systematically underestimated out-of-frame TCR alpha sharing in monozygotic twins but agreed with sharing between unrelated individuals.

This clonotype was seen ten or more times. The target of this receptor is not known. No much larger clone is present one base from it, and per-base qualities are unavailable. From the cysteine up to the phenylalanine, the CDR3 has a length of 15 residues. Only CDR3 DNA is held: 45 bases, read in frame from base 1. V lost 1 base and J lost 6 bases; the stretch between them is 13 bases long. Library prep was done by 5' RACE. Sequencing took place on an Illumina HiSeq 2000. Template switching added a universal primer binding site, and the final cDNA carried a unique molecular identifier that allowed TCR cDNA molecules to be counted accurately. First-strand cDNA for TCR alpha and beta chains was synthesized from specific primers in the conserved constant-segment region. To control for contamination, every cDNA library was double barcoded, receiving both a SMART-Mk sample barcode and Illumina barcodes. TruSeq adapter sequences, together with Illumina sample barcodes, were added in two successive PCR steps. The Illumina HiSeq platform was used with custom primers to sequence TCR alpha and beta cDNA libraries. For the original study's pipeline: Unique molecular identifiers were extracted from raw reads with MiGEC, and CDR3 positions were determined with MiXCR. Recombination models were inferred per individual with the repgenHMM and IGoR tools using an EM algorithm. Shared clonotype analysis was performed with the tcR package in R, normalizing sharing by the product of cloneset sizes. To study raw recombination without the effects of thymic and clonal selection, out-of-frame nonproductive sequences were analyzed. The public reads were quality trimmed at Q25 with fastp and then assembled into clones with MiXCR by TCRdb, keeping productive beta chains. Rows matching on CDR3 protein sequence are summarized as one entry with the most common DNA and genes. The V and J calls were determined by TCRdb, not by the authors. A total of approximately 280,000 distinct CDR3 sequences appear in this sample, about 8.9% of them only once. The ten largest account for approximately 2.1% of the sample.

Only healthy Caucasian donors were included. The twin cohort consisted of three pairs of female monozygotic twins, all aged about 18 to 30 years. Miltenyi CD45RO+ enrichment and human naive T-cell isolation kits were used to isolate memory (CD45RO+) and naive T cells from PBMC. These sequences were also reported in another study, on yellow fever vaccine responses in identical twins. Reported in the second study: According to the authors, the vaccine-induced T cell response in identical twins seemed to be partly convergent and partly specific to each individual. Focusing on identical twins, the study followed the T cell clones that responded to the vaccine, and did so with precision.

The receptor was isolated from a woman aged 18-30 years in good health. The rearranged chain carries TRBV12-3 or TRBV12-4 and TRBJ2-1; the D gene may be TRBD1 or TRBD2, since each aligns over 5 bases. Sequenced: memory (CD45RO+) T cells sorted from blood. What this sample's cell subset or site label stands for: CD45RO+ enriched T cells. The bases read TGTGCCAGCAGTTTAGTGGCACAGGCGGGCAATGAGCAGTTCTTC. It specifies CASSLVAQAGNEQFF.